This section outlines one TCR beta chain sequence together with its context. V gave up 3 bases and J gave up 2 bases, with 5 bases separating them. The CDR3 is 12 amino acids. Germline lookup yields CDR1 SNHLY and CDR2 FYNNEI. Sequencing used immunoSEQ multiplex PCR; TCRdb keeps in-frame clones, though not all of them. The sample has under 20,000 clones, approximately 80% seen once. This sample is drawn from a study of technical replicates of blood from a handful of donors. This receptor was identified in a human donor in good health. Sequencing was carried out using PBMCs. This rearrangement joins TRBV2 to TRBJ2-7; no firm D call. DNA of the CDR3: TGTGCCAGCAGTGAGCTAGCCTACGAGCAGTACTTC. This gives the protein CASSELAYEQYF.